This passage covers 7 T cell receptor beta chains from one sample sequenced in a study of cytomegalovirus exposure and HLA in healthy donors. In the PCR, 60 Vbeta and 13 Jbeta primers were used. Clones were sequenced by immunoSEQ multiplex PCR, and TCRdb holds only the in-frame ones, with some missing. The sample has around 170,000 clones; about three quarters are singletons. The sequenced sample was PBMCs. The receptors were gathered from a man between 35 and 55 years old in good health and CMV-seronegative.

Comment on this clone: Compared with germline, one end of the junction differs, possibly owing to a read error. Other DNA sequences in the sample encode the same CDR3. V usage is TRBV6-1 and J usage is TRBJ1-1; D not resolved. CDR1 and CDR2 from the germline V gene are MNHNS and SASEGT. There are 14 residues in the CDR3. DNA for the CDR3: TGTGCCAGCAGGCTACAGACGATGAACACTGAGGCTTTCTTT. Protein product: CASRLQTMNTEAFF.

The gene calls are TRBV7-2 and TRBJ1-2; tentative D call: TRBD1 (6 bases). V was cut by 2 bases and J by 7 bases, with 20 bases left in between. The CDR3 is made up of 16 amino acids. Per germline, CDR1 SGHTA and CDR2 FQGNSA. CDR3 loop: CASSLTTGRGATGYTF. The CDR3 region has the DNA TGTGCCAGCAGCTTAACAACAGGTCGGGGGGCGACTGGCTACACCTTC. The full variable domain, rest sourced from reference TRBV7-2 and TRBJ1-2, is GAGVSQSPSNKVTEKGKDVELRCDPISGHTALYWYRQSLGQGLEFLIYFQGNSAPDKSGLPSDRFSAERTGGSVSTLTIQRTQQEDSAVYLCASSLTTGRGATGYTFGSGTRLTVV.

The chain carries TRBV7-3 and TRBJ1-1; no definite D call. Trimming shortened V by 5 bases and J by 4 bases, and 17 bases separated the two germline ends. Per germline, CDR1 SGHTA and CDR2 FQGTGA. The CDR3 has 15 amino acids. The CDR3 nucleotides are TGTGCCAGCAGCCCATCTTCAGCGCTTCGCACTGAAGCTTTCTTT. The encoded protein is CASSPSSALRTEAFF.

CDR3 nucleotide sequence: TGTGCCAGCAGCCAAGCCTCAGGGGGAAGAATAGCCTACGAGCAGTACTTC. Its protein is CASSQASGGRIAYEQYF. This chain links TRBV4-2 with TRBJ2-7; 7 nucleotides agree with TRBD1. The germline CDR1 and CDR2 sequences are LGHNA and YNFKEQ. CDR3 length: 17 residues. The V gene end was trimmed by 1 base and the J gene end by 2 bases; junction bases not matched to a gene: 11.

The V call is TRBV12-5, the J call TRBJ2-1; perhaps TRBD2 as D (6 bases). The CDR3 has 14 amino acids. The V gene's germline CDR1 is LGHNT and CDR2 FRNRAP. V was shortened by 6 bases and J by 7 bases, with 16 bases between the two germline ends. This CDR3 reads CASGQEGRENEQFF. The CDR3 nucleotides read TGTGCTAGTGGCCAGGAGGGACGGGAGAATGAGCAGTTCTTC.

The V call is TRBV7-7, the J call TRBJ2-1; 7 positions agree with TRBD1. CDR1 is SSHAT, CDR2 FNYEAQ, per germline (reference sequence). The trim removed 5 bases at V and 1 base at J, leaving 5 bases unmatched. This CDR3 is built from 15 residues. Here the CDR3 DNA reads TGTGCCAGCAGCCTCGACAGGGCGTCCTACAATGAGCAGTTCTTC. Its translation is CASSLDRASYNEQFF.

J is TRBJ2-3 and V is TRBV5-4; TRBD2 agrees at 9 bases. CDR3 length: 15 amino acids. Germline V gene data show CDR1 as SGHNT and CDR2 as YYREEE (reference sequence). The V segment lost 0 bases and the J segment 4 bases; nucleotides outside the gene matches: 3. The CDR3 nucleotides read TGTGCCAGCAGCTTGGAACTAGCGGGCCCAGATACGCAGTATTTT. Its translation: CASSLELAGPDTQYF.